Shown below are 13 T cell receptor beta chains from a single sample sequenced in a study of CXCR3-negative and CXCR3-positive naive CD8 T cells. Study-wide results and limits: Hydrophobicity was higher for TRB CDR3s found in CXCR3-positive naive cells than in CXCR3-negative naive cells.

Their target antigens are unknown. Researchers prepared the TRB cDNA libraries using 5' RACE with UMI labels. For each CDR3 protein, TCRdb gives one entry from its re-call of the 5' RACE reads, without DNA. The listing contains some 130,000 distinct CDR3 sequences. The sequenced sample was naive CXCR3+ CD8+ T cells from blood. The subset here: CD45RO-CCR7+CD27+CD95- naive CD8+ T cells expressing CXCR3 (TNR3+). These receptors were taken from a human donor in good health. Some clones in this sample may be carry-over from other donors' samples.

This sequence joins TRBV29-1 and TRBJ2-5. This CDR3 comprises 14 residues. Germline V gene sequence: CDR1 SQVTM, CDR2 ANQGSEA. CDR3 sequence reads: CSVEDRAGGETQYF.

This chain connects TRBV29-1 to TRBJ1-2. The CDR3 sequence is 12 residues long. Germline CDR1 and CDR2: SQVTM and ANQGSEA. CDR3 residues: CSVESRMDGYTF.

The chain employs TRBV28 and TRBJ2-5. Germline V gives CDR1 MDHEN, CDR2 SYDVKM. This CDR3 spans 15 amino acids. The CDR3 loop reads CASRGYRDPQETQYF.

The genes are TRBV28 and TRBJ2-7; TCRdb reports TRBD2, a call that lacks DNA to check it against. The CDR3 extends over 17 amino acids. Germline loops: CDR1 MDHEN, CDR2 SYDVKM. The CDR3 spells CASSSPPASGLSYEQYF.

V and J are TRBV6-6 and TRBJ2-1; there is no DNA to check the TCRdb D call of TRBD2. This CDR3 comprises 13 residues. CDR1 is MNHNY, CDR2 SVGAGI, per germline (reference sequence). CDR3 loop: CASSYFLAGEQFF.

CDR3 residues: CASLISGSHNEQFF. This chain uses TRBV2 with TRBJ2-1; the TRBD2 assignment by TCRdb is unverifiable without DNA. CDR1 is SNHLY and CDR2 is FYNNEI in the germline V gene. The CDR3 loop spans 14 amino acids.

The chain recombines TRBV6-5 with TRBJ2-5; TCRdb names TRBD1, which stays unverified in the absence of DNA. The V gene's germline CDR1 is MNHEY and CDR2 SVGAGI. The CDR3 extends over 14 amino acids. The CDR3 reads CASSMGQGIETQYF.

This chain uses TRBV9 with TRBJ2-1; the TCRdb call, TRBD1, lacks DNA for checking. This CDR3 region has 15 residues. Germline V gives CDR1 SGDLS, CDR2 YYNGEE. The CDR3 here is CASSVGARAVDEQFF.

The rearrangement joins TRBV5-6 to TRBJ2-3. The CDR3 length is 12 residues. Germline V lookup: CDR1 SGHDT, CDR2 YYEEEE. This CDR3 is CASRFGTDTQYF.

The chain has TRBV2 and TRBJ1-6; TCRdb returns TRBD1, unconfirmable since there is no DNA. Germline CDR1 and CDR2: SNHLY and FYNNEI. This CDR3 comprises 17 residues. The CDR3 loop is CSSRTGTGGANNSPLHF.

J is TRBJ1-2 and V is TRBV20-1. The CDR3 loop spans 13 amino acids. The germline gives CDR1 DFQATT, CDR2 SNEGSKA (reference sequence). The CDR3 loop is CSASLGEAYGYTF.

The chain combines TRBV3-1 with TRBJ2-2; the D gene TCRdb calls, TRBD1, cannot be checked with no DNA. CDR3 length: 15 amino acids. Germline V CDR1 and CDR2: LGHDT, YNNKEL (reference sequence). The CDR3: CASSQEGTWTGELFF.

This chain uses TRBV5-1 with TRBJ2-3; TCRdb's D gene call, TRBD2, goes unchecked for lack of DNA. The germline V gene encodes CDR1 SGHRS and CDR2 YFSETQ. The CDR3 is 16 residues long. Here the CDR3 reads CASSRGLAGEADTQYF.